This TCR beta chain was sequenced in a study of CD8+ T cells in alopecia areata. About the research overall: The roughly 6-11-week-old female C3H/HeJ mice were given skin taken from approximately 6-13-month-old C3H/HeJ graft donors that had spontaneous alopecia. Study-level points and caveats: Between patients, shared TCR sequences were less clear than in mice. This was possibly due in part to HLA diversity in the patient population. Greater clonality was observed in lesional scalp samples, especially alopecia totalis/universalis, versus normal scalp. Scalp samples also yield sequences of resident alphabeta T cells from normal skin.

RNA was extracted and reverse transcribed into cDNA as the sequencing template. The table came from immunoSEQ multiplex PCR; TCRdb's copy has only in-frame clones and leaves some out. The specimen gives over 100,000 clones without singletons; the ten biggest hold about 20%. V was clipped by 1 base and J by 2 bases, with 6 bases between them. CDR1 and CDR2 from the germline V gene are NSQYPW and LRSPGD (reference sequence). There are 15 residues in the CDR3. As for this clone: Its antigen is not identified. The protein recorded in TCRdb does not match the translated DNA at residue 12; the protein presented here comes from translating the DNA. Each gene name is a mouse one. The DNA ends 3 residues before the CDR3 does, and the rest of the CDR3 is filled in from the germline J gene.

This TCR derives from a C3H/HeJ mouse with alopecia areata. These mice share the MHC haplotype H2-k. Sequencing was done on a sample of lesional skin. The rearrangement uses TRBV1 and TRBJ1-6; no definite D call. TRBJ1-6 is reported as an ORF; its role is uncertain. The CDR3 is CTCSAGQTYNSPLYF. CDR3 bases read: TGCACCTGCAGTGCAGGTCAGACCTATAATTCGCCC.